This passage covers 16 T cell receptor beta chains from one sample sequenced in a study of control samples from healthy donors and cancer patients. Using immunoSEQ multiplex PCR, the repertoire was profiled, and TCRdb retains in-frame clones only, with some absent. The table lists more than 50,000 clones, approximately 85% of them singletons. Sequencing was done on a sample of blood. The receptors stem from a middle-aged man in good health.

This clone occurred a few times. The chain employs TRBV7-9 and TRBJ1-1; D gene ambiguous. V lost 2 bases and J 2 bases, leaving 9 bases between the germline ends. CDR1 is SEHNR, CDR2 FQNEAQ, per germline (reference sequence). CDR3 length: 14 residues. The CDR3 DNA reads TGTGCCAGCAGCTTAAAGCCTATTAACACTGAAGCTTTCTTT. Translating gives CASSLKPINTEAFF.

This chain's CDR3 is CASSSQAGFTGELFF. CDR3 bases: TGCGCCAGCAGCTCGCAAGCGGGGTTTACCGGGGAGCTGTTTTTT. The rearrangement joins TRBV5-1 to TRBJ2-2, with 7 bases aligning to TRBD2. This CDR3 region has 15 residues. CDR1 and CDR2 (germline): SGHRS, YFSETQ. The junction had 7 bases not matched to a gene; V was cut back by 3 bases and J by 5 bases.

The chain joins TRBV24-1 to TRBJ2-3; D tentatively reads TRBD1 or TRBD2 (5 bases each). This CDR3 is built from 18 residues. The germline gives CDR1 KGHDR, CDR2 SFDVKD. The ends were cut back, 5 bases at V and 2 bases at J, with 22 bases in the middle. The CDR3 loop reads CATSGRTTTTRNTDTQYF. CDR3 in DNA: TGTGCCACCAGTGGGAGGACAACTACGACTCGAAACACAGATACGCAGTATTTT.

The J gene is TRBJ1-1, the V gene TRBV12-3 or TRBV12-4; no clear D gene. The V end lost 3 bases, the J end lost 2 bases, and 7 bases lay between the germline ends. The CDR3 contains 13 residues. CDR3 nucleotide sequence: TGTGCCAGCAGTTTGGTCCTAAACACTGAAGCTTTCTTT. Translated, it gives CASSLVLNTEAFF.

The chain employs TRBV6-4 and TRBJ2-1, with 8 bases matching TRBD2. The CDR3 is 16 amino acids. Per the germline V gene, CDR1 is MRHNA and CDR2 is SNTAGT. The junction had 7 bases not matched to a gene; V was cut back by 4 bases and J by 2 bases. For the CDR3, the DNA is TGTGCCAGCAGTGTTACTAGCGGTCCCCCCTACAATGAGCAGTTCTTC. It specifies CASSVTSGPPYNEQFF.

The V and J genes are TRBV27 and TRBJ2-3; 8 nucleotides line up with TRBD1. CDR1 and CDR2 from the germline V gene are MNHEY and SMNVEV (reference sequence). CDR3 size: 14 residues. The V gene end was trimmed by 5 bases and the J gene end by 6 bases; junction bases not matched to a gene: 7. The CDR3 DNA follows: TGTGCCAGCAGTCTCGACAGGGGATGGGATACGCAGTATTTT. It specifies CASSLDRGWDTQYF.

This sequence joins TRBV27 and TRBJ2-1, with 12 bases matching TRBD2. Trimming took 6 bases from V and 4 from J; bases not matched to a gene: 10. Germline V gene data show CDR1 as MNHEY and CDR2 as SMNVEV (reference sequence). The CDR3 has 17 amino acids. The chain's CDR3 is CASSILTSGGTYNEQFF. CDR3 DNA sequence: TGTGCCAGCAGCATACTGACTAGCGGGGGAACTTACAATGAGCAGTTCTTC.

CDR3 nucleotide sequence: TGTGCCAGCAGCTTTAAAAGGGGGGGAGTTAGTAAGCAGTACTTC. It codes for CASSFKRGGVSKQYF. The chain has TRBV7-2 and TRBJ2-7; tentatively, D is TRBD2 (7 bases). Looked up from germline, CDR1 is SGHTA and CDR2 is FQGNSA. The V and J ends lost 3 bases and 8 bases respectively, with 20 bases between them. The CDR3 has 15 amino acids. Full variable domain (rest looked up from reference TRBV7-2 and TRBJ2-7): GAGVSQSPSNKVTEKGKDVELRCDPISGHTALYWYRQSLGQGLEFLIYFQGNSAPDKSGLPSDRFSAERTGGSVSTLTIQRTQQEDSAVYLCASSFKRGGVSKQYFGPGTRLTVT.

The chain carries TRBV5-4 and TRBJ2-3; 8 bases match TRBD2. Germline loops: CDR1 SGHNT, CDR2 YYREEE (reference sequence). This CDR3 is 15 amino acids long. The junction had 8 bases not matched to a gene; V was cut back by 4 bases and J by 4 bases. This CDR3 reads CASSDGGAVADTQYF. The CDR3 bases are TGTGCCAGCAGCGACGGGGGGGCCGTGGCAGATACGCAGTATTTT.

This chain joins TRBV18 and TRBJ1-1; 8 bases line up with TRBD1. The CDR3 is made up of 14 amino acids. Germline CDR1 and CDR2: KGHSH and LQKENI. The trim removed 2 bases at V and 3 bases at J, leaving 2 bases unmatched. CDR3 in amino acids: CASSPTGGDTEAFF. Here the CDR3 DNA reads TGTGCCAGCTCACCAACAGGGGGTGACACTGAAGCTTTCTTT.

CDR3 residues: CASSQQGRETQYF. As DNA, the CDR3 is TGTGCCAGCAGCCAACAGGGGCGGGAGACCCAGTACTTC. The chain links TRBV3-1 (or the pseudogene TRBV3-2) to TRBJ2-5, with D perhaps matching TRBD1 (6 bases). V was cut by 2 bases and J by 5 bases, with 9 bases left in between. The CDR3 runs to 13 residues. CDR1 LGHDT and CDR2 YNNKEL come from the germline V gene (reference sequence).

The chain has TRBV14 and TRBJ2-3, with a weak D call TRBD2 (5 bases). This CDR3 spans 16 amino acids. Trimming left V 1 base short and J 0 bases short, with 11 bases between. Germline CDR1 SGHDN, CDR2 FVKESK. CDR3: CASSQVASISTDTQYF. For the CDR3, the DNA is TGTGCCAGCAGCCAAGTGGCTAGCATTAGCACAGATACGCAGTATTTT.

The chain has TRBV3-1 (or the pseudogene TRBV3-2) and TRBJ1-2; D may be TRBD1 (5 bases). Trimming shortened V by 0 bases and J by 7 bases, and 15 bases separated the two germline ends. Germline-derived CDR1 and CDR2 are LGHDT and YNNKEL (reference sequence). CDR3 length equals 15 residues. DNA for the CDR3: TGTGCCAGCAGCCAAGATCTCGGCAGGGCGGGTGGCTACACCTTC. Translating it yields CASSQDLGRAGGYTF.

The genes are TRBV9 and TRBJ2-7, with 7 bases identical to TRBD2. The V gene end was trimmed by 3 bases and the J gene end by 5 bases; junction bases not matched to a gene: 11. CDR1 and CDR2 from the germline V gene are SGDLS and YYNGEE. There are 15 residues in the CDR3. The CDR3 protein is CASSARGEVGNEQYF. As DNA, the CDR3 is TGTGCCAGCAGCGCCCGGGGGGAAGTTGGAAACGAGCAGTACTTC.

This sequence joins TRBV3-1 (or the pseudogene TRBV3-2) and TRBJ2-3; possibly TRBD2 for D (5 bases). CDR3 length: 12 residues. Germline V lookup: CDR1 LGHDT, CDR2 YNNKEL (reference sequence). Trimming removed 4 bases from V and 3 bases from J, with 5 bases in between. The CDR3 is CASSRGTDTQYF. The DNA of the CDR3 is TGTGCCAGCAGCCGCGGGACAGATACGCAGTATTTT.

V usage is TRBV5-4 and J usage is TRBJ2-1; TRBD1 is a possible D gene (6 bases). CDR1 SGHNT and CDR2 YYREEE come from the germline V gene (reference sequence). V was clipped by 3 bases and J by 3 bases, with 13 bases between them. There are 15 residues in the CDR3. CDR3 sequence reads: CASSSQGSRYNEQFF. CDR3 in DNA: TGTGCCAGCAGCTCCCAGGGGTCGCGCTACAATGAGCAGTTCTTC.